This T cell receptor beta chain was documented in a study of cytomegalovirus exposure and HLA in healthy donors. To note about this clone: The antigen is unknown.

Vbeta (60) and Jbeta (13) primers were used in the PCR. Some clones are missing from TCRdb's copy, which holds only in-frame ones; the method was immunoSEQ multiplex PCR. Among over 100,000 clones, roughly 79% were seen once, and the ten largest hold approximately 7.7%. Study findings and constraints: An assumption of roughly uniform sequencing depth across donors underlay the presence/absence analyses.

This TCR was recovered from a woman aged 45-65 years in good health and CMV-seropositive. The sample taken for sequencing was PBMCs.

CDR3 DNA: TGTGCCAGCAGCTTAAGCGGGGGGGGACAGAGCTACAATGAGCAGTTCTTC. This sequence encodes CASSLSGGGQSYNEQFF. J is TRBJ2-1 and V is TRBV7-2; 10 nucleotides match TRBD2. Trimming at V came to 2 bases and at J to 3 bases, leaving 7 bases not matched to a gene. CDR1 and CDR2 (germline): SGHTA, FQGNSA. The CDR3 sequence is 17 residues long.